A selection of T cell receptor beta chains follows, all from one sample in a study of type 1 regulatory T cells. MiXCR, applied by TCRdb to the reads, yields one record per CDR3 protein. The profile shows 75,000 to 100,000 distinct CDR3 sequences, 31% of them singletons. Specimen: CD4+ T cells, either the whole sample or a sorted fraction (not recorded which). These receptors all come from a human donor in good health. CDR3s include the opening cysteine and the closing phenylalanine or tryptophan. The order of the fields is J gene, clone size, V gene, D gene, CDR3 DNA, CDR3 protein. A D gene is named only where the DNA matches it firmly. Clone size is not always given. Where it is, it says once, few, many or a class for expanded clones.

TRBJ2-7 | few | TRBV7-2 | - | TGTGCCAGCAACCCGGGGCGGAGCTACGAGCAGTACTTC | CASNPGRSYEQYF
TRBJ2-2 | - | TRBV9 | - | TGTGCCAGCAGCGTAGCTAGCTACCAAAACACCGGGGAGCTGTTTTTT | CASSVASYQNTGELFF
TRBJ2-3 | few | TRBV4-3 | TRBD1 | TGCGCCAGCAGCCAACCGGGACAGGGGACAGATACGCAGTATTTT | CASSQPGQGTDTQYF
TRBJ2-1 | - | TRBV6-1 | - | TGTGCCAGCACGGGGGTGAATGAGCAGTTCTTC | CASTGVNEQFF
TRBJ1-2 | - | TRBV20-1 | TRBD1 | TGCAGTGCTCCGACGACATACAGGGGAGAGAACACCTTC | CSAPTTYRGENTF
TRBJ1-1 | - | TRBV30 | - | TGTGCCTGGAGTACCGGATCGAGGGAGACTGAAACTTTCTTT | CAWSTGSRETETFF
TRBJ2-7 | - | TRBV6-5 | TRBD2 | TGTGCCAGCAGTTACTCTGGACTAGCGGGAATATACGAGCAGTACTTC | CASSYSGLAGIYEQYF
TRBJ2-2 | few | TRBV19 | - | TGTGCCAGTAGTATGGCAAGGACGAACACCGGGGAGCTGTTTTTT | CASSMARTNTGELFF
TRBJ1-3 | - | TRBV28 | TRBD1 | TGTGCCAGCAGTTTGACGTCCAGGGGGCTAGGAAACACCATATATTTT | CASSLTSRGLGNTIYF
TRBJ2-1 | - | TRBV7-2 | - | TGTGCCAGCAGCCCCCGGAGGGACGAGCAGTTCTTC | CASSPRRDEQFF
TRBJ2-7 | many | TRBV5-1 | - | TGCGCCAGCAGCTCAGACCCCTACGAGCAGTACTTC | CASSSDPYEQYF
TRBJ2-7 | - | TRBV5-6 | TRBD1 | TGTGCCAGCAGCCGGGAACAGGGGCTCTACGAGCAGTACTTC | CASSREQGLYEQYF
TRBJ2-1 | few | TRBV20-1 | TRBD1 | TGCAGTTTTACCCTTACGGGACAGGGGTACAATGAGCAGTTCTTC | CSFTLTGQGYNEQFF
TRBJ2-1 | - | TRBV5-1 | - | TGCGCCAGCAGCTTGGCCTCCGGGCAAATCTCCTACAATGAGCAGTTCTTC | CASSLASGQISYNEQFF
TRBJ2-2 | - | TRBV5-1 | - | TGCGCCAGCAGCCCCGGGGCCGGGGAGCTGTTTTTT | CASSPGAGELFF
TRBJ1-5 | - | TRBV6-2/TRBV6-3 | TRBD1 | TGTGCCAGCAGTTATCCAGGGGGCAACAATCAGCCCCAGCATTTT | CASSYPGGNNQPQHF
TRBJ2-1 | few | TRBV30 | - | TGTGCCTGGAGTGTTGGTCTAGCCGATGAGCAGTTCTTC | CAWSVGLADEQFF
TRBJ2-3 | - | TRBV7-2 | TRBD2 | TGTGCCAGCAGCCCCCGGGGAGGGTACACAGATACGCAGTATTTT | CASSPRGGYTDTQYF
TRBJ2-3 | few | TRBV4-2 | - | TGTGCCAGCAGCCATGAACGGGGAGATACGCAGTATTTT | CASSHERGDTQYF
TRBJ2-1 | few | TRBV7-3 | TRBD2 | TGTGCCAGCAGCTTAATTCGGTCTAGCGGGAGCTACAATGAGCAGTTCTTC | CASSLIRSSGSYNEQFF
TRBJ2-2 | - | TRBV4-3 | - | TGCGCCAGCAGCCAATCCACCGGGGAGCTGTTTTTT | CASSQSTGELFF
TRBJ2-1 | few | TRBV4-1 | TRBD2 | TGCGCCAGCAGCCAAGGCGGGACTAGCGGGATCGACGAGCAGTTCTTC | CASSQGGTSGIDEQFF
TRBJ2-7 | - | TRBV3-1 | TRBD1 | TGTGCCAGCAGCCAAGGGTATCGGACAGGGAAGCAGTACTTC | CASSQGYRTGKQYF
TRBJ1-2 | - | TRBV20-1 | - | TGCAGTCGCGGGGCCGTGGACTATGGCTACACCTTC | CSRGAVDYGYTF
TRBJ2-7 | few | TRBV6-5 | TRBD1 | TGTGCCAGCTCCGGGACAGGGTCTTACGAGCAGTACTTC | CASSGTGSYEQYF
TRBJ2-1 | many | TRBV5-1 | TRBD2 | TGCGCCAGCAGCCTAATCGCTTGGACTAGCGGGATCCACAATGAGCAGTTCTTC | CASSLIAWTSGIHNEQFF
TRBJ2-5 | few | TRBV6-1 | - | TGTGCCAGCCTGGGACCCACAGTAGCCGAGACCCAGTACTTC | CASLGPTVAETQYF
TRBJ1-2 | few | TRBV24-1 | - | TGTGCCACCAGTGATCCCGCCGTGGACTTGAGGGGCTACACCTTC | CATSDPAVDLRGYTF
TRBJ2-7 | once | TRBV6-5 | - | TGTGCCAGCAGTTACAGGCGTGAGCAGTACTTC | CASSYRREQYF
TRBJ2-7 | - | TRBV20-1 | - | TGCAGTGCTAGAGCAGGGGGGTCCTACGAGCAGTACTTC | CSARAGGSYEQYF
TRBJ2-7 | few | TRBV7-8 | - | TGTGCCAGCAGCTTAGCAGGTGACGAGCAGTACTTC | CASSLAGDEQYF
TRBJ2-4 | - | TRBV2 | - | TGTGCCAGCAGTGATCGAGGGAGGCCTATCGGGAACATTCAGTACTTC | CASSDRGRPIGNIQYF
TRBJ1-5 | - | TRBV24-1 | - | TGTGCCACCAGTGATCCTACAGGGTCGGTCTATCAGCCCCAGCATTTT | CATSDPTGSVYQPQHF
TRBJ2-5 | few | TRBV19 | - | TGTGCCAGTAGTGAGAATAGCAAACAAGAGACCCAGTACTTC | CASSENSKQETQYF
TRBJ1-3 | - | TRBV12-3/TRBV12-4 | - | TGTGCCAGCACCAGGACCGACGACTCTGGAAACACCATATATTTT | CASTRTDDSGNTIYF
TRBJ2-7 | - | TRBV23-1 | - | TGCGCCAGCAGAAGAACAGGGGGGGAGTACGAGCAGTACTTC | CASRRTGGEYEQYF
TRBJ1-6 | - | TRBV7-9 | - | TGTGCCAGCAGACGAGGCCGTGAGAGGTATTCACCCCTCCACTTT | CASRRGRERYSPLHF
TRBJ2-1 | few | TRBV5-1 | TRBD2 | TGCGCCAGCAGCTTGGGGGGACTAGCGGAATACAATGAGCAGTTCTTC | CASSLGGLAEYNEQFF
TRBJ2-7 | once | TRBV7-2 | TRBD1 | TGTGCCAGCAGCTGGGGACGTCGGTACAGGGGACGCTACGAGCAGTACTTC | CASSWGRRYRGRYEQYF
TRBJ2-1 | - | TRBV18 | - | TGTGCCAGCTCACTGGACAACAGGGTTTATGAGCAGTTCTTC | CASSLDNRVYEQFF
TRBJ2-5 | many | TRBV20-1 | TRBD1 | TGCAGTGCTGACGGACAGGCCCAAGAGACCCAGTACTTC | CSADGQAQETQYF
TRBJ2-4 | - | TRBV6-2/TRBV6-3 | - | TGTGCCAGCAGTTACTCGGTCCCGGGGCACATTCAGTACTTC | CASSYSVPGHIQYF
TRBJ2-7 | once | TRBV12-3/TRBV12-4 | TRBD1 | TGTGCCAGCAAAAACAGGGGGCTGCAGGAGCAGTACTTC | CASKNRGLQEQYF
TRBJ2-3 | - | TRBV7-2 | - | TGTGCCAGCAGCTTCGGGCAGGGCCAGGGGAGGGATACGCAGTATTTT | CASSFGQGQGRDTQYF
TRBJ2-2 | - | TRBV7-2 | - | TGTGCCAGCAGCCAACTTACGGCTAGCATCGGGGAGCTGTTTTTT | CASSQLTASIGELFF
TRBJ2-1 | few | TRBV7-9 | TRBD1 | TGTGCCAGCAGCTCACCTCCGGGACAGGGACACGATGAGCAGTTCTTC | CASSSPPGQGHDEQFF
TRBJ2-1 | few | TRBV3-1 | TRBD2 | TGTGCCAGCAGCCAAGATCTCCTAGCGGGCCGAAGCTCCTACAATGAGCAGTTCTTC | CASSQDLLAGRSSYNEQFF
TRBJ2-1 | few | TRBV11-3 | - | TGTGCCAGCCCCCTTCAGCATCTGGAGGGTGAGCAGTTCTTC | CASPLQHLEGEQFF
TRBJ1-1 | - | TRBV7-2 | - | TGTGCCACCTCGGAGAGCCGGGGCACTGAAGCTTTCTTT | CATSESRGTEAFF
TRBJ2-2 | - | TRBV29-1 | - | TGCAGCGTTGATTTAGGTCAGGGCGCGAACACCGGGGAGCTGTTTTTT | CSVDLGQGANTGELFF
TRBJ1-2 | - | TRBV10-3 | - | TGTGCCATCAGAACAGAAAACTATGGCTACACCTTC | CAIRTENYGYTF